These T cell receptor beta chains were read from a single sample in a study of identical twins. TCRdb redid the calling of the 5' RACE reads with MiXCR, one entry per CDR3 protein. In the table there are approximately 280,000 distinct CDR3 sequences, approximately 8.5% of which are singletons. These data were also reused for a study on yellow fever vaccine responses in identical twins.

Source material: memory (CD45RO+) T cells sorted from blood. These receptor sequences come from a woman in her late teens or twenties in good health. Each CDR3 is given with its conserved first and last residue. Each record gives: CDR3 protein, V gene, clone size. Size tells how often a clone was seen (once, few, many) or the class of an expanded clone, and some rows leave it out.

cdr3_aa: CASSGLAGGWAYNEQFF
v_call: TRBV6-2/TRBV6-3
clone_size: NA

cdr3_aa: CSARDGENYGYTF
v_call: TRBV20-1
clone_size: many

cdr3_aa: CSASQEELFF
v_call: TRBV20-1
clone_size: many

cdr3_aa: CASTPDGNTEAFF
v_call: TRBV2
clone_size: few

cdr3_aa: CASSGGQGELFF
v_call: TRBV5-8
clone_size: few

cdr3_aa: CATSRDPSIDEQFF
v_call: TRBV15
clone_size: many

cdr3_aa: CASSLRNSNEKLFF
v_call: TRBV5-1
clone_size: NA

cdr3_aa: CASSQTSGDDEQFF
v_call: TRBV28
clone_size: few

cdr3_aa: CASSEERRGTQYF
v_call: TRBV6-1
clone_size: NA

cdr3_aa: CASSEFGGPESEAFF
v_call: TRBV2
clone_size: NA

cdr3_aa: CASSLVGRDSYNEQFF
v_call: TRBV5-6
clone_size: many

cdr3_aa: CSAGGDTTNYGYTF
v_call: TRBV20-1
clone_size: many

cdr3_aa: CASSRVAGRNTGELFF
v_call: TRBV7-2
clone_size: many

cdr3_aa: CASRGHRESSPLHF
v_call: TRBV6-1
clone_size: NA

cdr3_aa: CASSPQGGSYYEQYF
v_call: TRBV7-3
clone_size: few

cdr3_aa: CASSDSTSGDTDTQYF
v_call: TRBV6-4
clone_size: many

cdr3_aa: CASGAGALEQTQYF
v_call: TRBV9
clone_size: NA

cdr3_aa: CASSWGTSGSTDTQYF
v_call: TRBV11-3
clone_size: NA

cdr3_aa: CASSELEINTEAFF
v_call: TRBV25-1
clone_size: many

cdr3_aa: CGSGEGTTYNEQFF
v_call: TRBV6-1
clone_size: few

cdr3_aa: CASSRVGTAYNEQFF
v_call: TRBV28
clone_size: many

cdr3_aa: CASSLVDRGHGTDTQYF
v_call: TRBV5-1
clone_size: NA

cdr3_aa: CASSPGLADNEQFF
v_call: TRBV4-1
clone_size: many

cdr3_aa: CASSGWELEQYF
v_call: TRBV25-1
clone_size: many

cdr3_aa: CATSKDRSNTGELFF
v_call: TRBV15
clone_size: NA

cdr3_aa: CASSLQAGGLYEQYF
v_call: TRBV7-9
clone_size: few

cdr3_aa: CASREDRALYGYTF
v_call: TRBV5-1
clone_size: few

cdr3_aa: CASSYRQGAKNIQYF
v_call: TRBV13
clone_size: few

cdr3_aa: CATSDRRGGTDTQYF
v_call: TRBV24-1
clone_size: NA

cdr3_aa: CASPRPIPVLSRDRGLETQYF
v_call: TRBV10-2
clone_size: many

cdr3_aa: CSATGTGDGYTF
v_call: TRBV20-1
clone_size: NA

cdr3_aa: CASSQRGGAGGPTDTQYF
v_call: TRBV4-1
clone_size: many

cdr3_aa: CSAEAGAYNEQFF
v_call: TRBV29-1
clone_size: many

cdr3_aa: CSARGLRLLGKGDEKLFFF
v_call: TRBV20-1
clone_size: few

cdr3_aa: CSSGLAGGSSSYNEQFF
v_call: TRBV29-1
clone_size: NA

cdr3_aa: CASSSASGGSTDTQYF
v_call: TRBV7-8
clone_size: NA

cdr3_aa: CSARFLAGDTNEQFF
v_call: TRBV20-1
clone_size: few

cdr3_aa: CASSISGEYNEQFF
v_call: TRBV19
clone_size: NA

cdr3_aa: CSVASAGGGTQYF
v_call: TRBV29-1
clone_size: many

cdr3_aa: CASKYAGGTDTQYF
v_call: TRBV2
clone_size: few

cdr3_aa: CSAPVLADTQYF
v_call: TRBV20-1
clone_size: many

cdr3_aa: CSARNLGSSVLGNSPLHF
v_call: TRBV20-1
clone_size: NA

cdr3_aa: CSARDGTGDTGELFF
v_call: TRBV20-1
clone_size: NA

cdr3_aa: CASSWNDGSTNEKLFF
v_call: TRBV7-9
clone_size: few

cdr3_aa: CASSYSGQGNNEQFF
v_call: TRBV6-5
clone_size: many

cdr3_aa: CASSQGGNYGYTF
v_call: TRBV3-1
clone_size: many

cdr3_aa: CASSRDRQETQYF
v_call: TRBV12-3/TRBV12-4
clone_size: many

cdr3_aa: CASSLRFRVTDTQYF
v_call: TRBV11-3
clone_size: NA

cdr3_aa: CASSISGRTSSYNEQFF
v_call: TRBV7-6
clone_size: NA

cdr3_aa: CASSQASDRDNSPLHF
v_call: TRBV4-1
clone_size: few